Described below is a single T cell receptor beta chain sequence and its context. Participant age was roughly 18 to 89 years, and participants resided in fewer than 30 US areas. Clones were sequenced by immunoSEQ multiplex PCR, and TCRdb holds only the in-frame ones, with some missing. The sample holds about 150,000 clones, around four fifths seen once. Germline V CDR1 and CDR2: SQVTM, ANQGSEA. The germline V and J ends were trimmed by 4 bases and 6 bases, with 16 bases remaining between them. The CDR3 runs to 13 residues. This sample is part of a study of blood T cell repertoires in COVID-19. Study background: Material from acute and convalescent COVID-19 was sourced from the United States, Italy and Spain.

The clonotype comes from a woman aged 40 to 50 who had recovered from COVID-19. Sequencing input: PBMCs or T cells enriched from blood (not recorded which). The V gene is TRBV29-1, the J gene TRBJ2-7; TRBD2 is a possible D gene (6 bases). CDR3 in amino acids: CSVAAGMNSEQYF. The DNA of the CDR3 is TGCAGCGTTGCGGCGGGGATGAACTCCGAGCAGTACTTC.